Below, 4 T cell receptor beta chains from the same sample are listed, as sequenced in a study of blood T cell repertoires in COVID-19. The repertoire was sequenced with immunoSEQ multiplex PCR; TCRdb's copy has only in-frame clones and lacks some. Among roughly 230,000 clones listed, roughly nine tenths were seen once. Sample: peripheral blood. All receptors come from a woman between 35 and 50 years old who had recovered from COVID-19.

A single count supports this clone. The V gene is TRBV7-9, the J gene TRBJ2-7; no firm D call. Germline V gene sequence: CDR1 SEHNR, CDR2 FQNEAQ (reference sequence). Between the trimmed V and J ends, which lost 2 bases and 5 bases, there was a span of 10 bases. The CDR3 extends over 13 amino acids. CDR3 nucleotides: TGTGCCAGCAGCTTATTAAAATCCCACGAGCAGTACTTC. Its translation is CASSLLKSHEQYF.

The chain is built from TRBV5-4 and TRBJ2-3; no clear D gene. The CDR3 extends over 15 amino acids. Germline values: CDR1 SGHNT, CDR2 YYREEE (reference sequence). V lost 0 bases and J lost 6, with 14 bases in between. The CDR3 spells CASSLVPAESDTQYF. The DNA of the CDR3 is TGTGCCAGCAGCTTGGTACCCGCGGAATCGGATACGCAGTATTTT.

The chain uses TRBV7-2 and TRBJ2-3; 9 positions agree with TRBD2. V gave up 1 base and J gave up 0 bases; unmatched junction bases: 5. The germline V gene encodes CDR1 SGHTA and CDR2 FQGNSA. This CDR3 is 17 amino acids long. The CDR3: CASSLDGGGASTDTQYF. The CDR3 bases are TGTGCCAGCAGCTTAGATGGCGGGGGGGCGAGCACAGATACGCAGTATTTT.

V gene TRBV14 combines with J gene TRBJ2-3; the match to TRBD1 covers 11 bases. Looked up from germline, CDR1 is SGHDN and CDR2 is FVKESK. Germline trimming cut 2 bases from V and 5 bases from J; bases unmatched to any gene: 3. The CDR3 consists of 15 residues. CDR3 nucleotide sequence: TGTGCCAGCAGCCAAAGGACAGGGGGCATAGATACGCAGTATTTT. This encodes CASSQRTGGIDTQYF. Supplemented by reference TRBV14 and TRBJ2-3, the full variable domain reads EAGVTQFPSHSVIEKGQTVTLRCDPISGHDNLYWYRRVMGKEIKFLLHFVKESKQDESGMPNNRFLAERTGGTYSTLKVQPAELEDSGVYFCASSQRTGGIDTQYFGPGTRLTVL.